The TCR beta chain under discussion was sequenced for a study of OX40 agonist ivuxolimab in advanced cancers. Study details: Ivuxolimab is an agonistic anti-OX40 (CD134) antibody, and patients were treated with it. Patient treatment consisted of intravenous ivuxolimab administration every 2 weeks at 0.01 to 10 mg/kg. Three patients, one with hepatocellular carcinoma and two with cutaneous melanoma, responded partially. Study-level results: Some nonresponders additionally presented with little normalized T-cell clonal expansion.

Clones were read by immunoSEQ multiplex PCR, and TCRdb kept only the in-frame ones, dropping some. The data contain over 15,000 clones, about four fifths of them singletons. The CDR3 contains 13 residues. Germline V gives CDR1 MDHEN, CDR2 SYDVKM. With V trimmed by 2 bases and J by 10 bases, 5 bases remained unmatched. Worth noting for this clone: Antigen specificity is unknown.

This receptor was taken from an adult with an advanced solid tumor such as melanoma, head and neck, liver or kidney cancer. The genes are TRBV28 and TRBJ2-1; 7 bases align to TRBD2. Sequenced here: CD4+ or CD8+ T cells sorted from blood, sampled in a trial of the OX40 agonist ivuxolimab. CDR3 residues: CASSLPPGLEQFF. Written as DNA, the CDR3 is TGTGCCAGCAGTTTACCTCCGGGACTAGAGCAGTTCTTC.